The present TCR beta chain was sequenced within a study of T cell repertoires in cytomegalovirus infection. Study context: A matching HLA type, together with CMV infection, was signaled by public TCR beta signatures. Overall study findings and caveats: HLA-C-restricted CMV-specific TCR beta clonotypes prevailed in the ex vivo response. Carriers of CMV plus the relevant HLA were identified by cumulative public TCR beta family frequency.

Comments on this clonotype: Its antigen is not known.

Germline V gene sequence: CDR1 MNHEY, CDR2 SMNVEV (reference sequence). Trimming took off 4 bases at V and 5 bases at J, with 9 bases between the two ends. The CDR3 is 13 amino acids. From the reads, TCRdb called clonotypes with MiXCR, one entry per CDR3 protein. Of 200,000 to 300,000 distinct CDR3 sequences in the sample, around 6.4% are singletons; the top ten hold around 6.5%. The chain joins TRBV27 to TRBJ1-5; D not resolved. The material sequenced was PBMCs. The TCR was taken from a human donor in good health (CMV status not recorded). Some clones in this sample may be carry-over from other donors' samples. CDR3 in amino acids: CASSYSHHQPQHF. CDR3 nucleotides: TGTGCCAGCAGTTATAGTCACCATCAGCCCCAGCATTTT.